The entry below describes one T cell receptor (beta chain). RNA was extracted from approximately 2.6 ml of whole blood of healthy adults. TCR cDNA received a 3' ligated oligonucleotide that carried a UMI. This sample was included in a study of naive and memory T cell subsets. CDR1 and CDR2 (germline): SGHTA, FQGNSA. CDR3 size: 16 residues. V lost 5 bases, J lost 8 bases, and 21 bases lay in between. Blood and skin TCR RNA was reverse transcribed with alpha and beta constant primers. TCRdb processed the 5' RACE reads anew with MiXCR; each CDR3 protein has one entry. The sample records over 25,000 distinct CDR3 sequences, around 25% being singletons.

This TCR came from a female donor in good health. J is TRBJ1-4 and V is TRBV7-2; tentative D call: TRBD1 (5 bases). CDR3 DNA sequence: TGTGCCAGCAGCCCGAACAGGCACCGGAGAAGAGAAAAACTGTTTTTT. This sequence encodes CASSPNRHRRREKLFF.